The 23 T cell receptor beta chains below were found in one sample sequenced in a study of T cells in Graves' hyperthyroidism and ophthalmopathy. Amplification yielded TCR beta CDR3 regions, with RNA transcripts as the source. The HTBI set primed first-round TCR CDR3 RT-PCR. TCRdb reprocessed the multiplex PCR reads with MiXCR, giving one entry per CDR3 protein. The table records 550,000 to 700,000 distinct CDR3 sequences, approximately 14% of them present only once. Sequenced input: blood. All receptors come from a woman aged 35 to 49 with Graves' ophthalmopathy.

As concerns this clonotype: At one end, the junction sequence differs from germline, possibly due to a read error. The chain combines TRBV5-1 with TRBJ1-1; tentative D call: TRBD1 (5 bases). CDR1 and CDR2 from the germline V gene are SGHRS and YFSETQ. The length of the CDR3 is 14 residues. The CDR3 loop reads CASRGDYMNTGAFF. The CDR3 DNA follows: TGCGCCAGCAGGGGGGACTACATGAACACTGGAGCTTTCTTT.

This clonotype was found many times. This chain uses TRBV30 with TRBJ1-2; tentative D call: TRBD1 (6 bases). The ends were cut back, 5 bases at V and 7 bases at J, with 14 bases in the middle. Germline V gene data show CDR1 as GTSNPN and CDR2 as SVGIG (reference sequence). The CDR3 extends over 12 amino acids. CDR3 in DNA: TGTGCCTGGGGGGACACGTTCTCTGGCTACACCTTC. Its translation is CAWGDTFSGYTF.

This clonotype was recorded many times. The rearrangement joins TRBV10-3 to TRBJ2-1; no clear D. This CDR3 is built from 13 residues. V was shortened by 8 bases and J by 5 bases, with 13 bases between the two germline ends. CDR1 and CDR2 (germline): ENHRY, SYGVKD. The CDR3 loop reads CAIEDSSHNEQFF. DNA for the CDR3: TGTGCCATCGAAGATAGCAGCCACAATGAGCAGTTCTTC.

This clonotype was detected many times. This sequence joins TRBV28 and TRBJ1-3; no firm D call. V lost 7 bases and J 7 bases, leaving 14 bases between the germline ends. Per germline, CDR1 MDHEN and CDR2 SYDVKM. The CDR3 totals 13 residues. CDR3 loop: CASTRPPPNTIYF. The CDR3 DNA reads TGTGCCAGCACCAGACCCCCCCCGAACACCATATATTTT.

V is TRBV2 and J is TRBJ2-7, with 9 nucleotides matching TRBD2. This CDR3 has 16 residues. Trimming at V came to 2 bases and at J to 3 bases, leaving 8 bases not matched to a gene. Germline V lookup: CDR1 SNHLY, CDR2 FYNNEI. The CDR3, as DNA: TGTGCCAGCAGTGAAAGGGTTAGCGGGAGTTTCTACGAGCAGTACTTC. Amino acid sequence: CASSERVSGSFYEQYF. Using reference TRBV2 and TRBJ2-7 for the parts outside the CDR3, the full variable domain is EPEVTQTPSHQVTQMGQEVILRCVPISNHLYFYWYRQILGQKVEFLVSFYNNEISEKSEIFDDQFSVERPDGSNFTLKIRSTKLEDSAMYFCASSERVSGSFYEQYFGPGTRLTVT.

In its sample, this clonotype was seen a few times. V and J are TRBV6-1 and TRBJ1-1; D remains unclear. Germline V gene sequence: CDR1 MNHNS, CDR2 SASEGT. The CDR3 totals 14 residues. V was cut by 6 bases and J by 4 bases, with 15 bases left in between. The CDR3 region is CASRNGFEGTEAFF. The CDR3 coding sequence is TGTGCCAGCAGAAATGGCTTCGAGGGCACTGAAGCTTTCTTT.

Many counts were recorded for this clonotype. The V call is TRBV29-1, the J call TRBJ1-2, with D uncertain. The CDR3 totals 13 residues. Germline loops: CDR1 SQVTM, CDR2 ANQGSEA. V lost 0 bases to trimming and J lost 7 bases, with 12 bases between them. CDR3 DNA sequence: TGCAGCGTTGAAGATAGGGCAGAAGTTGGCTACACCTTC. This gives the protein CSVEDRAEVGYTF.

This clonotype has ten or more counts. The chain combines TRBV11-1 with TRBJ2-7; 9 positions agree with TRBD1. This CDR3 comprises 15 residues. Germline CDR1 SGHAT, CDR2 FQDESV (reference sequence). V trimming: 0 bases; J trimming: 3 bases; junction bases outside the gene matches: 3. CDR3 in amino acids: CASSLAQGASYEQYF. The CDR3 DNA reads TGTGCCAGCAGCTTAGCACAGGGGGCTAGCTACGAGCAGTACTTC.

The sample holds many counts of this clonotype. J is TRBJ2-5 and V is TRBV10-3; 7 nucleotides match TRBD2. CDR3 length equals 13 residues. Germline values: CDR1 ENHRY, CDR2 SYGVKD. The J segment lost 5 bases and the V segment lost 7 bases, leaving 7 bases of the junction unmatched. The CDR3 here is CAIKGRALETQYF. DNA of the CDR3: TGTGCCATCAAAGGGAGGGCCTTGGAGACCCAGTACTTC.

This clonotype appeared many times. The V gene is TRBV11-3, the J gene TRBJ2-3; D not resolved. The CDR3 extends over 16 amino acids. CDR1 SGHNT and CDR2 YENEEA come from the germline V gene. Trimming cost V 5 bases and J 2 bases, with 17 bases left between them. The CDR3 sequence is CASSGMWPLDTDTQYF. The CDR3 bases are TGTGCCAGCAGCGGGATGTGGCCTCTAGACACAGATACGCAGTATTTT. Variable domain in full (rest from reference TRBV11-3 and TRBJ2-3): EAGVVQSPRYKIIEKKQPVAFWCNPISGHNTLYWYLQNLGQGPELLIRYENEEAVDDSQLPKDRFSAERLKGVDSTLKIQPAELGDSAVYLCASSGMWPLDTDTQYFGPGTRLTVL.

This sequence joins TRBV3-1 and TRBJ1-3; 9 positions match TRBD1. CDR1 and CDR2 from the germline V gene are LGHDT and YNNKEL (reference sequence). CDR3 length: 15 amino acids. Unmatched junction bases numbered 2, after V lost 4 bases and J lost 1 base. This CDR3 reads CASSRQGESGNTIYF. In nucleotides, the CDR3 is TGTGCCAGCAGCCGACAGGGGGAATCTGGAAACACCATATATTTT.

This clonotype was recorded at least ten times. The genes are TRBV24-1 and TRBJ2-5; D may match TRBD1 or TRBD2 (5 bases each). The V end was cut by 1 base, the J end by 7 bases, with 15 bases between. This CDR3 has 15 residues. CDR1 and CDR2 from the germline V gene are KGHDR and SFDVKD. CDR3 region: CATSDLRDGTGTQYF. The CDR3 region has the DNA TGTGCCACCAGTGATTTAAGGGATGGGACCGGGACCCAGTACTTC.

The V and J genes are TRBV7-8 and TRBJ2-3, with TRBD2 matching 11 bases. This CDR3 has 16 amino acids. With 5 bases clipped from V and 2 bases from J, the junction kept 6 bases outside the gene matches. Germline V CDR1 and CDR2: SGHVS, FQNEAQ. The CDR3 sequence: CASSDSGREVTDTQYF. CDR3 nucleotides: TGTGCCAGCAGCGATAGCGGGAGGGAAGTCACAGATACGCAGTATTTT.

J is TRBJ2-7 and V is TRBV12-3 or TRBV12-4; D may be TRBD1 (6 bases). This CDR3 region has 14 residues. Trimming left V 6 bases short and J 2 bases short, with 14 bases between. The CDR3 loop reads CASRPPGHPYEQYF. Here the CDR3 DNA reads TGTGCCAGCAGGCCTCCGGGACATCCCTACGAGCAGTACTTC.

The rearrangement links TRBV11-2 to TRBJ2-2; D remains unclear. CDR1 and CDR2 (germline): SGHAT, FQNNGV. The CDR3 loop spans 15 amino acids. Trimming took 1 base from V and 4 from J, leaving 10 bases between them. CDR3 in DNA: TGTGCCAGCAGCTTAGTCTACCAGAGCACCGGGGAGCTGTTTTTT. As protein: CASSLVYQSTGELFF.

This clonotype appeared many times. The rearrangement joins TRBV6-1 to TRBJ1-1, with 7 positions matching TRBD1. Germline V CDR1 and CDR2: MNHNS, SASEGT. CDR3 size: 14 residues. Trimming removed 6 bases from V and 5 bases from J; junction bases left unmatched: 9. This CDR3 is CASRFLTGRTEAFF. In DNA, the CDR3 is TGTGCCAGCAGATTTTTGACAGGGAGGACTGAAGCTTTCTTT.

This clonotype has a single count. V and J are TRBV6-1 and TRBJ2-7; 12 bases align to TRBD1. Per the germline V gene, CDR1 is MNHNS and CDR2 is SASEGT. Trimming took 3 bases from V and 5 from J; bases not matched to a gene: 5. This CDR3 spans 15 amino acids. The CDR3 here is CASSDPGTGGDEQYF. In DNA form, the CDR3 reads TGTGCCAGCAGTGACCCCGGGACAGGGGGCGACGAGCAGTACTTC.

The CDR3 coding sequence is TGTGCCAGCAGTTTACCTCCCCCGTGGGGTGAGCGGCCCACCTACGAGCAGTACTTC. Its translation: CASSLPPPWGERPTYEQYF. This rearrangement joins TRBV28 to TRBJ2-7, with a possible D match to TRBD2 (5 bases). The V and J ends lost 2 bases and 2 bases respectively, with 25 bases between them. Germline V gene data show CDR1 as MDHEN and CDR2 as SYDVKM. The CDR3 contains 19 residues.

The table lists this clonotype with a few counts. The genes are TRBV7-2 and TRBJ2-7, with a possible D match to TRBD1 (6 bases). V was pared by 4 bases and J by 6 bases, with 19 bases between. This CDR3 has 15 residues. The germline V gene has CDR1 SGHTA and CDR2 FQGNSA. In DNA, the CDR3 is TGTGCCAGCAGCTCCCCCAGGGGACCCCTGCTCGAGCAGTACTTC. This encodes CASSSPRGPLLEQYF.

This clonotype has at least ten counts. The rearrangement links TRBV6-2 or TRBV6-3 to TRBJ2-7, with a tentative D call TRBD2 (5 bases). Trimming took 2 bases from V and 3 from J, leaving 8 bases between them. There are 13 residues in the CDR3. The germline gives CDR1 MNHEY, CDR2 SVGEGT. CDR3 bases: TGTGCCAGCAGTTACGGGAGCTACTACGAGCAGTACTTC. Translated, it gives CASSYGSYYEQYF.

This clonotype occurred many times. As DNA, the CDR3 is TGCAGTGCTAGTGGTGGAGGAGGGGATGGAGCTTTCTTT. Translation gives CSASGGGGDGAFF. This chain uses TRBV20-1 with TRBJ1-1, with D maybe TRBD1 (5 bases). V was clipped by 3 bases and J by 10 bases, with 18 bases between them. The CDR3 sequence is 13 residues long. Germline-derived CDR1 and CDR2 are DFQATT and SNEGSKA (reference sequence).

This clonotype was observed at least ten times. CDR3 protein: CASSYGLQETQYF. CDR3 DNA sequence: TGTGCCAGCAGCTACGGGCTACAAGAGACCCAGTACTTC. The chain is built from TRBV11-3 and TRBJ2-5; unclear D gene. Germline V gene sequence: CDR1 SGHNT, CDR2 YENEEA. CDR3 length: 13 residues. The ends were cut back, 4 bases at V and 2 bases at J, with 8 bases in the middle.

This clonotype showed up just a few times. The chain employs TRBV28 and TRBJ2-6; possibly TRBD2 for D (6 bases). Trimming stripped 1 base from V and 2 bases from J, with 9 bases between. This CDR3 has 16 amino acids. The germline CDR1 and CDR2 sequences are MDHEN and SYDVKM. The CDR3 loop is CASSLFREAGANVLTF. The DNA for the CDR3 is TGTGCCAGCAGTTTATTCAGGGAGGCTGGGGCCAACGTCCTGACTTTC.